This entry concerns a single T cell receptor (beta chain). This entry belongs to a study of blood T cell repertoires in COVID-19. In the study overall: Sources were T cells, B-cell-depleted T cells, or PBMCs; the material itself was cDNA or gDNA.

In the authors' workflow: Amplification of reference gene primers was used by the study to estimate nucleated cell counts. The table came from immunoSEQ multiplex PCR; TCRdb's copy has only in-frame clones and leaves some out. V, J and clone size are taken as reported in that table, and D and trimming were inferred from the DNA itself. The sample records some 320,000 clones, 88% being singletons. The CDR3 spans 12 residues. Germline CDR1 and CDR2: MNHNY and SVGAGI (reference sequence). Germline trimming cut 7 bases from V and 6 bases from J; bases unmatched to any gene: 3. V is TRBV6-6 and J is TRBJ1-5; 7 bases align to TRBD1. Sequencing input: peripheral blood. This clonotype originated in a woman aged 30 to 39 who had recovered from COVID-19. The CDR3 sequence is CASTYRGQPQHF. The CDR3 region has the DNA TGTGCCAGCACCTACAGGGGTCAGCCCCAGCATTTT.